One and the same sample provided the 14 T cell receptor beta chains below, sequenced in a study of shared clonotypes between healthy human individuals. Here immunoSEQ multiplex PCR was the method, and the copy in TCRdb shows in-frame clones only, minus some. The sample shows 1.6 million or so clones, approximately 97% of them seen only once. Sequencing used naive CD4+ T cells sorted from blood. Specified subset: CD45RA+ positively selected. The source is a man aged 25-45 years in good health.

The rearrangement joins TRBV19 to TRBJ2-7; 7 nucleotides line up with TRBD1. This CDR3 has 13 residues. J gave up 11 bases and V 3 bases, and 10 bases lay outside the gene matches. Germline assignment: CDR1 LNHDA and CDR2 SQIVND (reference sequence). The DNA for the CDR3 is TGTGCCAGTAGTATTAACGGAGGACAGGCGGAGTACTTC. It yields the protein CASSINGGQAEYF.

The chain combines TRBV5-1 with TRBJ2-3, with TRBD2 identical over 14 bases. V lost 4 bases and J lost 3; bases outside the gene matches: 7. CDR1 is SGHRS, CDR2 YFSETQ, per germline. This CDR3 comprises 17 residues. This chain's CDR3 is CASSDKTSGRATDTQYF. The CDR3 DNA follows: TGCGCCAGCAGCGATAAGACTAGCGGGAGGGCGACAGATACGCAGTATTTT.

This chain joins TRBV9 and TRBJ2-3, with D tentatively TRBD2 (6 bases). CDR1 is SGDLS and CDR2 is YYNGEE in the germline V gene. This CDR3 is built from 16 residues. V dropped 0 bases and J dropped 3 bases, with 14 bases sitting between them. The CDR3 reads CASSVVDGSLTDTQYF. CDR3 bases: TGTGCCAGCAGCGTAGTGGACGGGAGTTTAACAGATACGCAGTATTTT.

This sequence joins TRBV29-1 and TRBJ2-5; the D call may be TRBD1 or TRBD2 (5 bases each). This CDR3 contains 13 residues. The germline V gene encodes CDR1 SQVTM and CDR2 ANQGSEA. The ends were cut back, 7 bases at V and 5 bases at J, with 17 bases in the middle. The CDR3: CSARLARQETQYF. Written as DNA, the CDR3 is TGCAGCGCCCGGTTAGCGCGACAGGAGACCCAGTACTTC.

CDR3 protein: CASSLGWDYEQYF. Written as DNA, the CDR3 is TGTGCCAGCAGTTTAGGCTGGGACTACGAGCAGTACTTC. The V gene is TRBV28, the J gene TRBJ2-7; D remains unclear. This CDR3 comprises 13 residues. Trimming pared 2 bases from V and 3 bases from J, leaving 8 bases between. The germline gives CDR1 MDHEN, CDR2 SYDVKM.

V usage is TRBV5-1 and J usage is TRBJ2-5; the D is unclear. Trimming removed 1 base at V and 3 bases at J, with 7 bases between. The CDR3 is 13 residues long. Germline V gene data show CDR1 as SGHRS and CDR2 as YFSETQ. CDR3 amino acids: CASSLWVEETQYF. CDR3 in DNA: TGCGCCAGCAGCTTGTGGGTAGAAGAGACCCAGTACTTC.

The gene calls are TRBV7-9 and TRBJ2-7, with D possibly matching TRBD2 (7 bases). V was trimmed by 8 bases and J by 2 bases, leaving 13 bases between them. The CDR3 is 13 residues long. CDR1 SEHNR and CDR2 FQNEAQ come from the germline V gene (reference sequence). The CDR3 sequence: CASGSGTTYEQYF. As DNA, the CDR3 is TGTGCCAGCGGGAGCGGGACAACCTACGAGCAGTACTTC.

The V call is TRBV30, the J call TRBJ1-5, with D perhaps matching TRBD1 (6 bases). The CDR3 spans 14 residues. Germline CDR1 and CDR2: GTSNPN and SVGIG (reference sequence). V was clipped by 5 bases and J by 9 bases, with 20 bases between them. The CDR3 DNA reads TGTGCCTGGGGGACGGCGATGTTAGGGGGGCCCCAGCATTTT. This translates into CAWGTAMLGGPQHF.

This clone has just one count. The CDR3 DNA reads as TGTGCCAGTAGAAAGGGGACTAGCGATGAGCAGTTCTTC. Translation gives CASRKGTSDEQFF. The rearrangement links TRBV19 to TRBJ2-1; 10 nucleotides align to TRBD2. Germline-derived CDR1 and CDR2 are LNHDA and SQIVND (reference sequence). This CDR3 region has 13 residues. V was pared by 6 bases and J by 8 bases, with 4 bases of the junction left unmatched. The full variable domain, with the rest looked up from reference TRBV19 and TRBJ2-1, is DGGITQSPKYLFRKEGQNVTLSCEQNLNHDAMYWYRQDPGQGLRLIYYSQIVNDFQKGDIAEGYSVSREKKESFPLTVTSAQKNPTAFYLCASRKGTSDEQFFGPGTRLTVL.

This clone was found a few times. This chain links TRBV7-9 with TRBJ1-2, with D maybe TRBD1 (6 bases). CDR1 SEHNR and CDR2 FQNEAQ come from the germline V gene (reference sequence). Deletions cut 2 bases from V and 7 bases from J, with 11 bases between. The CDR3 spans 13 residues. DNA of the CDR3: TGTGCCAGCAGCTTAAGACAGGAAGGTGGCTACACCTTC. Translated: CASSLRQEGGYTF.

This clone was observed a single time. CDR3 sequence: CASSLDWGPGNTIYF. In DNA, the CDR3 is TGTGCCAGCAGCTTAGATTGGGGGCCGGGAAACACCATATATTTT. The chain carries TRBV7-2 and TRBJ1-3; the D gene is possibly TRBD1 (6 bases). CDR3 length equals 15 residues. Germline assignment: CDR1 SGHTA and CDR2 FQGNSA. V was clipped by 1 base and J by 4 bases, with 11 bases between them.

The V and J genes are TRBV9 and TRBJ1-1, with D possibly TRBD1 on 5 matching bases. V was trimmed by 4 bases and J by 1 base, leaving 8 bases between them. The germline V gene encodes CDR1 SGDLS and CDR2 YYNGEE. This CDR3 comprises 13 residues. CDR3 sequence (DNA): TGTGCCAGCAGCCCGACAGCGAACACTGAAGCTTTCTTT. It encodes CASSPTANTEAFF.

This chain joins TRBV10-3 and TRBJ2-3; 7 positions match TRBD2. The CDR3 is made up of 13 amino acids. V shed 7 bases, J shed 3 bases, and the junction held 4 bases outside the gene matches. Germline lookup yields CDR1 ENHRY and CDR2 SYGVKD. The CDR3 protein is CAITTSRTDTQYF. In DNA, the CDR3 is TGTGCCATCACGACTAGCCGGACAGATACGCAGTATTTT.

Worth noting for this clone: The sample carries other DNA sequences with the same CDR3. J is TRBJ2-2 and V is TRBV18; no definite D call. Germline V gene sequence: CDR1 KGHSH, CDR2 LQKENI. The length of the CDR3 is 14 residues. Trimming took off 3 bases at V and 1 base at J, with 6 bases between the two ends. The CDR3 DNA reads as TGTGCCAGCTCACCCACCGGGAACACCGGGGAGCTGTTTTTT. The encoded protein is CASSPTGNTGELFF.